This entry lists 20 T cell receptor beta chains sequenced from one sample in a study of T cell responses to AZD1222 COVID-19 vaccine. Assay: immunoSEQ multiplex PCR; the TCRdb copy retains only in-frame clones and omits some. The sample has about 190,000 clones; around 92% are singletons. This material consisted of peripheral blood, taken on day 0 of AZD1222 vaccination. The origin of the receptors is an adult in good health.

The chain recombines TRBV5-6 with TRBJ1-3; 9 nucleotides match TRBD1. CDR1 and CDR2 from the germline V gene are SGHDT and YYEEEE. CDR3 length: 15 residues. V shed 6 bases and J 4 bases; nucleotides not matched to a gene: 8. CDR3 region: CASTYRGPAGNTIYF. The CDR3 bases are TGTGCCAGCACCTACAGGGGGCCAGCGGGAAACACCATATATTTT.

The chain combines TRBV13 with TRBJ1-1; perhaps TRBD1 as D (5 bases). The length of the CDR3 is 15 residues. V was cut by 3 bases and J by 0 bases, with 11 bases left in between. Germline V gene data show CDR1 as PRHDT and CDR2 as FYEKMQ (reference sequence). The CDR3 spells CASSFRATVNTEAFF. The CDR3 nucleotides read TGTGCCAGCAGCTTTCGGGCGACAGTGAACACTGAAGCTTTCTTT.

The chain recombines TRBV7-3 with TRBJ1-1; D uncertain. Trimming removed 5 bases at V and 3 bases at J, with 13 bases between. This CDR3 has 14 amino acids. The germline gives CDR1 SGHTA, CDR2 FQGTGA. CDR3 loop: CASSKGRGDTEAFF. CDR3 sequence (DNA): TGTGCCAGCAGCAAAGGCAGAGGAGACACTGAAGCTTTCTTT.

V usage is TRBV2 and J usage is TRBJ1-2; TRBD1 agrees at 7 bases. CDR3 size: 14 residues. After removal of 3 bases from V and 7 bases from J, the junction contained 8 bases not matched to a gene. Germline lookup yields CDR1 SNHLY and CDR2 FYNNEI. CDR3 in DNA: TGTGCCAGCAGTGAGTTGGCAGGGGGAGGTGGCTACACCTTC. As protein: CASSELAGGGGYTF.

The chain couples TRBV28 to TRBJ1-4; unclear D gene. CDR3 length equals 12 residues. Germline V CDR1 and CDR2: MDHEN, SYDVKM. Trimming took 5 bases from V and 7 from J, leaving 8 bases between them. CDR3 nucleotide sequence: TGTGCCAGCAGTGTAACCCTTGAAAAACTGTTTTTT. This gives the protein CASSVTLEKLFF.

The V gene is TRBV12-5, the J gene TRBJ1-4, with D unclear. Trimming pared 0 bases from V and 8 bases from J, leaving 4 bases between. The CDR3 has 12 residues. Per the germline V gene, CDR1 is LGHNT and CDR2 is FRNRAP. DNA of the CDR3: TGTGCTAGTGGTTTGGTCCAGGAAAAACTGTTTTTT. As protein: CASGLVQEKLFF. The full variable domain, in which reference TRBV12-5 and TRBJ1-4 provide the parts outside the CDR3, is DARVTQTPRHKVTEMGQEVTMRCQPILGHNTVFWYRQTMMQGLELLAYFRNRAPLDDSGMPKDRFSAEMPDATLATLKIQPSEPRDSAVYFCASGLVQEKLFFGSGTQLSVL.

In DNA, the CDR3 is TGTGCCAGCAGTCGCCTGGAAAGCGGGGGGGCAGATACGCAGTATTTT. Protein product: CASSRLESGGADTQYF. The chain has TRBV28 and TRBJ2-3, with TRBD2 identical over 10 bases. Germline V gene data show CDR1 as MDHEN and CDR2 as SYDVKM. Losses at the gene ends were 5 bases for V and 4 bases for J; bases not matched to a gene: 9. This CDR3 is built from 16 residues.

The J gene is TRBJ1-6, the V gene TRBV4-1; possible D gene TRBD1, 6 bases. The V gene's germline CDR1 is MGHRA and CDR2 YSYEKL. V dropped 0 bases and J dropped 6 bases, with 12 bases sitting between them. CDR3 size: 16 residues. In DNA, the CDR3 is TGCGCCAGCAGCCAAGAGAGGGGGGTAATTAATTCACCCCTCCACTTT. Translated: CASSQERGVINSPLHF.

This rearrangement joins TRBV18 to TRBJ1-1; D is perhaps TRBD1 (5 bases). Germline-derived CDR1 and CDR2 are KGHSH and LQKENI. Trimming took off 7 bases at V and 3 bases at J, with 18 bases between the two ends. There are 15 residues in the CDR3. In DNA, the CDR3 is TGTGCCAGCTTCCCGCAGTGGGGGGGGGACACTGAAGCTTTCTTT. Residues: CASFPQWGGDTEAFF.

The rearrangement joins TRBV29-1 to TRBJ2-2; a possible D gene is TRBD1 (7 bases). The CDR3 spans 14 residues. V was trimmed by 7 bases and J by 0 bases, leaving 12 bases between them. Germline CDR1 is SQVTM and CDR2 is ANQGSEA. As DNA, the CDR3 is TGCAGCGGCCAGGGGGGAGCGAACACCGGGGAGCTGTTTTTT. Its protein is CSGQGGANTGELFF.

J is TRBJ1-3 and V is TRBV27; D might be TRBD1 (6 bases). Germline V gives CDR1 MNHEY, CDR2 SMNVEV (reference sequence). V was trimmed by 3 bases and J by 2 bases, leaving 11 bases between them. The CDR3 length is 15 residues. CDR3 nucleotides: TGTGCCAGCAGTTTCCGGGGGGCAACTGGAAACACCATATATTTT. Translating it yields CASSFRGATGNTIYF.

V and J are TRBV5-4 and TRBJ1-1; weak D call: TRBD1 (5 bases). Trimming took 0 bases from V and 8 from J, leaving 14 bases between them. The CDR3 has 14 residues. Germline lookup yields CDR1 SGHNT and CDR2 YYREEE (reference sequence). The chain's CDR3 is CASSLALREEEAFF. The CDR3 bases are TGTGCCAGCAGCTTGGCCCTCAGGGAGGAGGAAGCTTTCTTT.

The genes are TRBV7-8 and TRBJ2-7; D unresolved. The germline V and J ends were trimmed by 2 bases and 2 bases, with 13 bases remaining between them. There are 15 residues in the CDR3. Germline V gene lookup returns CDR1 SGHVS and CDR2 FQNEAQ. This CDR3 is CASSLWAGDAYEQYF. The CDR3 DNA follows: TGTGCCAGCAGCTTATGGGCAGGTGACGCCTACGAGCAGTACTTC.

The V call is TRBV2, the J call TRBJ1-2; maybe TRBD1 (5 bases). The CDR3 totals 11 residues. Germline CDR1 reads SNHLY; CDR2 reads FYNNEI. V lost 8 bases, J lost 2 bases, and 6 bases lay in between. The CDR3 loop is CASGANYGYTF. CDR3 in DNA: TGTGCCAGCGGGGCAAACTATGGCTACACCTTC.

The rearrangement joins TRBV18 to TRBJ1-5; D is uncertain. The CDR3 extends over 13 amino acids. Germline V CDR1 and CDR2: KGHSH, LQKENI. Trimming shortened V by 3 bases and J by 6 bases, and 9 bases separated the two germline ends. CDR3 DNA sequence: TGTGCCAGCTCACCCGGACGCAGTCAGCCCCAGCATTTT. It translates to CASSPGRSQPQHF.

The rearrangement links TRBV30 to TRBJ1-1; possibly TRBD1 for D (5 bases). The CDR3 length is 15 residues. Germline assignment: CDR1 GTSNPN and CDR2 SVGIG (reference sequence). V lost 3 bases and J lost 5, with 19 bases in between. CDR3 nucleotide sequence: TGTGCCTGGAGCCCTCCGGACACAAAAAGGACTGAAGCTTTCTTT. Protein sequence: CAWSPPDTKRTEAFF.

The chain employs TRBV3-1 (or the pseudogene TRBV3-2) and TRBJ1-6; maybe TRBD1 (6 bases). CDR3 length: 16 amino acids. Trimming stripped 4 bases from V and 8 bases from J, with 18 bases between. Germline CDR1 LGHDT, CDR2 YNNKEL (reference sequence). The CDR3: CASSRVGTSSHSPLHF. The CDR3 nucleotides are TGTGCCAGCAGCCGGGTTGGGACATCATCCCATTCACCCCTCCACTTT.

The chain is built from TRBV5-5 and TRBJ1-2, with 7 bases fitting TRBD1. Looked up from germline, CDR1 is SGHKS and CDR2 is YYEKEE (reference sequence). The CDR3 is 15 amino acids. V trimming: 4 bases; J trimming: 3 bases; junction bases outside the gene matches: 9. The CDR3 sequence is CASSPVATGDYGYTF. For the CDR3, the DNA is TGTGCCAGCAGCCCGGTCGCAACAGGGGACTATGGCTACACCTTC.

The V gene is TRBV3-1 (or the pseudogene TRBV3-2), the J gene TRBJ1-1, with D possibly TRBD1 on 5 matching bases. Trimming took off 1 base at V and 7 bases at J, with 7 bases between the two ends. Germline CDR1 LGHDT, CDR2 YNNKEL (reference sequence). The CDR3 spans 12 residues. The CDR3 sequence: CASSQGGFEAFF. The DNA of the CDR3 is TGTGCCAGCAGCCAAGGGGGGTTTGAAGCTTTCTTT.

This chain connects TRBV5-6 to TRBJ1-5; TRBD1 matches at 7 bases. V shed 2 bases and J 7 bases; nucleotides not matched to a gene: 9. CDR3 size: 15 residues. The germline V gene has CDR1 SGHDT and CDR2 YYEEEE. DNA of the CDR3: TGTGCCAGCAGCTTTAGACAGGGCGGAGGCCAGCCCCAGCATTTT. It translates to CASSFRQGGGQPQHF.